The rows below give T cell receptor beta chains drawn from one sample of a study of spatial heterogeneity in lung cancer. From the 5' RACE reads, TCRdb called clonotypes with MiXCR, one entry per CDR3 protein. This sample yields over 50,000 distinct CDR3 sequences, of which 6.3% are seen a single time; roughly 15% belongs to the top ten. The specimen was PBMCs, collected at surgery. All receptors derive from a female donor with early-stage non-small cell lung cancer. The CDR3 runs from the conserved cysteine through the conserved F or W. Each record gives: D gene, clone size, J gene, V gene, CDR3 protein, CDR3 DNA. The D gene is left open where the match is weak. The size entry is marked missing in some rows and otherwise reads once, few, many or a size class.

d_gene: .
abundance: many
j_gene: TRBJ2-5
v_gene: TRBV10-3
CDR3aa: CAISEHEGQETQYF
CDR3nt: TGTGCCATCAGTGAGCATGAAGGCCAAGAGACCCAGTACTTC

d_gene: .
abundance: many
j_gene: TRBJ1-1
v_gene: TRBV9
CDR3aa: CASSVEGTLRPNTEAFF
CDR3nt: TGTGCCAGCAGCGTAGAGGGTACACTGCGGCCGAACACTGAAGCTTTCTTT

d_gene: .
abundance: .
j_gene: TRBJ2-2
v_gene: TRBV7-3
CDR3aa: CASSLDNLVRETGELFF
CDR3nt: TGTGCCAGCAGCTTAGATAATTTGGTGCGGGAAACCGGGGAGCTGTTTTTT

d_gene: TRBD1
abundance: many
j_gene: TRBJ1-5
v_gene: TRBV6-6
CDR3aa: CASRLRDRGDQPQHF
CDR3nt: TGTGCCAGCAGGCTCCGGGACAGGGGCGATCAGCCCCAGCATTTT

d_gene: .
abundance: few
j_gene: TRBJ2-3
v_gene: TRBV12-3/TRBV12-4
CDR3aa: CASRRTEDGTDTQYF
CDR3nt: TGTGCCAGCAGGAGGACGGAGGACGGGACAGATACGCAGTATTTT

d_gene: TRBD2
abundance: few
j_gene: TRBJ2-5
v_gene: TRBV25-1
CDR3aa: CASSDPRLAGFQETQYF
CDR3nt: TGTGCCAGCAGTGATCCTCGACTAGCGGGGTTCCAAGAGACCCAGTACTTC

d_gene: TRBD1
abundance: many
j_gene: TRBJ1-6
v_gene: TRBV2
CDR3aa: CASRDGTGSVSPLHF
CDR3nt: TGTGCCAGCAGAGATGGGACAGGGTCGGTTTCACCCCTCCACTTT

d_gene: TRBD1
abundance: many
j_gene: TRBJ1-1
v_gene: TRBV5-5
CDR3aa: CASSLLGGLTNTEAFF
CDR3nt: TGTGCCAGCAGCCTTCTAGGGGGCCTTACGAACACTGAAGCTTTCTTT

d_gene: .
abundance: .
j_gene: TRBJ1-4
v_gene: TRBV7-9
CDR3aa: CASSFLGSGEKLFF
CDR3nt: TGTGCCAGCAGCTTTCTGGGCAGCGGTGAAAAACTGTTTTTT

d_gene: TRBD1
abundance: many
j_gene: TRBJ1-6
v_gene: TRBV20-1
CDR3aa: CSATYGQVSGFYNSPLHF
CDR3nt: TGCAGTGCTACCTACGGACAGGTCTCAGGCTTCTATAATTCACCCCTCCACTTT

d_gene: TRBD1
abundance: many
j_gene: TRBJ2-5
v_gene: TRBV28
CDR3aa: CASSPGQGGGETQYF
CDR3nt: TGTGCCAGCAGTCCGGGACAGGGAGGAGGGGAGACCCAGTACTTC

d_gene: .
abundance: many
j_gene: TRBJ2-4
v_gene: TRBV11-2
CDR3aa: CASSPRAAAMIQYF
CDR3nt: TGTGCCAGCAGCCCCAGGGCTGCCGCCATGATTCAGTACTTC

d_gene: .
abundance: .
j_gene: TRBJ1-2
v_gene: TRBV20-1
CDR3aa: CSARDPREGDGYTF
CDR3nt: TGCAGTGCTAGAGATCCCCGTGAGGGGGATGGCTACACCTTC

d_gene: .
abundance: .
j_gene: TRBJ2-5
v_gene: TRBV7-8
CDR3aa: CASSFLARQETQYF
CDR3nt: TGTGCCAGCAGCTTTCTGGCCCGCCAAGAGACCCAGTACTTC

d_gene: TRBD2
abundance: many
j_gene: TRBJ2-7
v_gene: TRBV28
CDR3aa: CASRPTSGSAYEQYF
CDR3nt: TGTGCCAGCAGACCCACTAGCGGGAGCGCCTACGAGCAGTACTTC

d_gene: TRBD2
abundance: .
j_gene: TRBJ2-1
v_gene: TRBV14
CDR3aa: CASRRGGLNNEQFF
CDR3nt: TGTGCCAGCAGGCGGGGGGGCCTAAACAATGAGCAGTTCTTC

d_gene: .
abundance: .
j_gene: TRBJ2-1
v_gene: TRBV12-3/TRBV12-4
CDR3aa: CASNVAWETGSSYNEQFF
CDR3nt: TGTGCCAGCAACGTGGCGTGGGAGACGGGGAGCTCCTACAATGAGCAGTTCTTC

d_gene: .
abundance: many
j_gene: TRBJ1-5
v_gene: TRBV12-3/TRBV12-4
CDR3aa: CASSLEYQPQHF
CDR3nt: TGTGCCAGCAGTTTAGAGTATCAGCCCCAGCATTTT

d_gene: .
abundance: many
j_gene: TRBJ1-5
v_gene: TRBV28
CDR3aa: CASSFSRQVSNQPQHF
CDR3nt: TGTGCCAGCAGTTTCTCCCGGCAGGTTAGCAATCAGCCCCAGCATTTT

d_gene: .
abundance: .
j_gene: TRBJ1-5
v_gene: TRBV3-1
CDR3aa: CASSPNAGSNQPQHF
CDR3nt: TGTGCCAGCAGCCCAAATGCAGGGAGCAATCAGCCCCAGCATTTT

d_gene: .
abundance: .
j_gene: TRBJ1-1
v_gene: TRBV4-2
CDR3aa: CASSQGVVTSEAFF
CDR3nt: TGTGCCAGCAGCCAAGGGGTCGTTACTTCTGAAGCTTTCTTT

d_gene: TRBD1
abundance: many
j_gene: TRBJ1-1
v_gene: TRBV5-1
CDR3aa: CASSQGAAEAFF
CDR3nt: TGCGCCAGCAGCCAGGGGGCGGCTGAAGCTTTCTTT

d_gene: TRBD2
abundance: few
j_gene: TRBJ2-1
v_gene: TRBV12-3/TRBV12-4
CDR3aa: CASSPTSGGVWEQFF
CDR3nt: TGTGCCAGCAGTCCGACTAGCGGCGGAGTTTGGGAGCAGTTCTTC

d_gene: .
abundance: few
j_gene: TRBJ1-4
v_gene: TRBV28
CDR3aa: CASSPPESYNEKLFF
CDR3nt: TGTGCCAGCAGTCCCCCGGAGAGTTATAATGAAAAACTGTTTTTT

d_gene: .
abundance: .
j_gene: TRBJ1-1
v_gene: TRBV6-6
CDR3aa: CASSSRLGGTEAFF
CDR3nt: TGTGCCAGCAGTTCGAGATTGGGTGGTACTGAAGCTTTCTTT

d_gene: TRBD1
abundance: many
j_gene: TRBJ1-6
v_gene: TRBV20-1
CDR3aa: CSARDLRTGYNSPLHF
CDR3nt: TGCAGTGCTAGAGATCTTAGGACAGGGTATAATTCACCCCTCCACTTT

d_gene: .
abundance: many
j_gene: TRBJ2-1
v_gene: TRBV2
CDR3aa: CASSERSAEQFF
CDR3nt: TGTGCCAGCAGTGAAAGGTCAGCGGAGCAGTTCTTC

d_gene: .
abundance: many
j_gene: TRBJ2-4
v_gene: TRBV28
CDR3aa: CASSFGARGNIQYF
CDR3nt: TGTGCCAGCAGTTTTGGGGCGAGGGGAAACATTCAGTACTTC

d_gene: .
abundance: .
j_gene: TRBJ1-6
v_gene: TRBV5-1
CDR3aa: CASSLAVGRGDSPLHF
CDR3nt: TGCGCCAGCAGCTTGGCCGTCGGCAGGGGTGATTCACCCCTCCACTTT

d_gene: .
abundance: .
j_gene: TRBJ2-3
v_gene: TRBV28
CDR3aa: CASSTTTDTQYF
CDR3nt: TGTGCCAGCAGTACTACGACAGATACGCAGTATTTT

d_gene: .
abundance: few
j_gene: TRBJ2-7
v_gene: TRBV12-2
CDR3aa: CASRFQTREGQYEQYF
CDR3nt: TGTGCAAGTCGCTTCCAAACAAGGGAGGGCCAGTACGAGCAGTACTTC

d_gene: TRBD1
abundance: many
j_gene: TRBJ1-2
v_gene: TRBV5-6
CDR3aa: CASSLLTGGSGYTF
CDR3nt: TGTGCCAGCAGCTTGCTGACAGGGGGCAGTGGCTACACCTTC

d_gene: .
abundance: .
j_gene: TRBJ1-1
v_gene: TRBV28
CDR3aa: CASREGGTEAFF
CDR3nt: TGTGCCAGCAGAGAGGGGGGGACTGAAGCTTTCTTT

d_gene: .
abundance: .
j_gene: TRBJ2-1
v_gene: TRBV6-4
CDR3aa: CASSGTTVNEQFF
CDR3nt: TGTGCCAGCAGTGGGACGACAGTTAATGAGCAGTTCTTC

d_gene: TRBD1
abundance: many
j_gene: TRBJ2-5
v_gene: TRBV29-1
CDR3aa: CSGAWTGGETQYF
CDR3nt: TGCAGCGGAGCCTGGACAGGGGGAGAGACCCAGTACTTC

d_gene: TRBD1
abundance: many
j_gene: TRBJ2-2
v_gene: TRBV3-1
CDR3aa: CASSGTANTGELFF
CDR3nt: TGTGCCAGCAGCGGGACAGCGAACACCGGGGAGCTGTTTTTT

d_gene: .
abundance: .
j_gene: TRBJ2-1
v_gene: TRBV6-2/TRBV6-3
CDR3aa: CASSYRGNYNEQFF
CDR3nt: TGTGCCAGCAGTTATCGGGGGAACTACAATGAGCAGTTCTTC

d_gene: TRBD1
abundance: many
j_gene: TRBJ1-2
v_gene: TRBV20-1
CDR3aa: CSARVGTGGYYGYTF
CDR3nt: TGCAGTGCTAGAGTGGGGACAGGGGGCTACTATGGCTACACCTTC

d_gene: TRBD2
abundance: .
j_gene: TRBJ2-3
v_gene: TRBV7-3
CDR3aa: CASSPRDSGGVTQYF
CDR3nt: TGTGCCAGCAGCCCCCGGGATAGCGGGGGGGTCACGCAGTATTTT

d_gene: .
abundance: many
j_gene: TRBJ2-2
v_gene: TRBV30
CDR3aa: CAWSVYSTGELFF
CDR3nt: TGTGCCTGGAGTGTGTACTCCACCGGGGAGCTGTTTTTT

d_gene: .
abundance: few
j_gene: TRBJ2-5
v_gene: TRBV3-1
CDR3aa: CASITYHRGQETQYF
CDR3nt: TGTGCCAGCATCACCTATCATCGGGGTCAAGAGACCCAGTACTTC

d_gene: .
abundance: .
j_gene: TRBJ2-3
v_gene: TRBV14
CDR3aa: CASSQDESSTDTQYF
CDR3nt: TGTGCCAGCAGCCAAGATGAAAGCTCCACAGATACGCAGTATTTT

d_gene: .
abundance: .
j_gene: TRBJ2-5
v_gene: TRBV11-2
CDR3aa: CASSMGWAQQETQYF
CDR3nt: TGTGCCAGCAGCATGGGATGGGCCCAGCAAGAGACCCAGTACTTC

d_gene: .
abundance: many
j_gene: TRBJ1-2
v_gene: TRBV6-1
CDR3aa: CASRQVNYGYTF
CDR3nt: TGTGCCAGCAGACAAGTTAACTATGGCTACACCTTC

d_gene: .
abundance: many
j_gene: TRBJ1-4
v_gene: TRBV30
CDR3aa: CAWRRLGASGEKLFF
CDR3nt: TGTGCCTGGAGGAGGCTCGGGGCGTCGGGCGAAAAACTGTTTTTT

d_gene: .
abundance: few
j_gene: TRBJ2-2
v_gene: TRBV2
CDR3aa: CASLGAQRGTGELFF
CDR3nt: TGTGCCAGTCTGGGGGCCCAGCGGGGCACCGGGGAGCTGTTTTTT

d_gene: .
abundance: .
j_gene: TRBJ2-1
v_gene: TRBV2
CDR3aa: CASSEERDVSYNEQFF
CDR3nt: TGTGCCAGCAGTGAGGAGAGGGACGTGAGTTACAATGAGCAGTTCTTC

d_gene: TRBD1
abundance: once
j_gene: TRBJ2-7
v_gene: TRBV12-3/TRBV12-4
CDR3aa: CASSFSGTGPYEQYF
CDR3nt: TGTGCCAGCAGTTTTTCGGGGACAGGTCCATACGAGCAGTACTTC

d_gene: .
abundance: many
j_gene: TRBJ1-2
v_gene: TRBV29-1
CDR3aa: CSAGRGSYGYTF
CDR3nt: TGCAGCGCCGGGCGGGGCAGCTATGGCTACACCTTC

d_gene: .
abundance: many
j_gene: TRBJ1-1
v_gene: TRBV4-2
CDR3aa: CASSQVTANTEAFF
CDR3nt: TGTGCCAGCAGCCAAGTTACGGCGAACACTGAAGCTTTCTTT

d_gene: .
abundance: many
j_gene: TRBJ2-3
v_gene: TRBV29-1
CDR3aa: CSVERQGSTDTQYF
CDR3nt: TGCAGCGTTGAAAGGCAGGGAAGCACAGATACGCAGTATTTT

d_gene: TRBD1
abundance: few
j_gene: TRBJ1-1
v_gene: TRBV7-3
CDR3aa: CASSLHQQGANTEAFF
CDR3nt: TGTGCCAGCAGCTTACACCAACAGGGGGCGAACACTGAAGCTTTCTTT

d_gene: TRBD1
abundance: many
j_gene: TRBJ1-5
v_gene: TRBV28
CDR3aa: CASTKQGAQHF
CDR3nt: TGTGCCAGCACCAAACAGGGGGCCCAGCATTTT

d_gene: .
abundance: many
j_gene: TRBJ2-2
v_gene: TRBV7-7
CDR3aa: CASRGNTGELFF
CDR3nt: TGTGCTAGTAGAGGGAACACCGGGGAGCTGTTTTTT

d_gene: .
abundance: many
j_gene: TRBJ1-1
v_gene: TRBV10-3
CDR3aa: CAISERGAGLMNTEAFF
CDR3nt: TGTGCCATCAGTGAAAGGGGGGCAGGTCTCATGAACACTGAAGCTTTCTTT